This is a list of T cell receptor beta chains from one sample in a study of blood T cell repertoires in COVID-19. Libraries were prepared by immunoSEQ multiplex PCR; TCRdb keeps only in-frame clonotypes and omits some of them. The table records about 59,000 clones, 70% to 85% of them present only once. Specimen: peripheral blood. The source of these receptors is a human donor in a cohort sampled during active COVID-19. CDR3s include the opening cysteine and the closing phenylalanine or tryptophan. D genes are given only for firm matches. Clone size is stated in some rows and not others, as once, few, many or a class when expanded.

V: TRBV14
D: NA
size: NA
J: TRBJ2-1
DNA: TGTGCCAGCAGCCAATTTGCCGGGAGCTCCTACAATGAGCAGTTCTTC
CDR3: CASSQFAGSSYNEQFF

V: TRBV6-5
D: NA
size: once
J: TRBJ2-7
DNA: TGTGCCAGCAGTCCCCTACGGGTCAGTCACGAGCAGTACTTC
CDR3: CASSPLRVSHEQYF

V: TRBV6-6
D: TRBD1
size: NA
J: TRBJ2-2
DNA: TGTGCCAGCACCTATGCGGGACAGGCGAACACCGGGGAGCTGTTTTTT
CDR3: CASTYAGQANTGELFF

V: TRBV20-1
D: NA
size: NA
J: TRBJ2-5
DNA: TGCAGTGCTGGGACATCGGAGACCCAGTACTTC
CDR3: CSAGTSETQYF

V: TRBV29-1
D: NA
size: NA
J: TRBJ1-1
DNA: TGCAGCGCCCGGGGGAATGGGGGGGTCACTGAAGCTTTCTTT
CDR3: CSARGNGGVTEAFF

V: TRBV18
D: NA
size: few
J: TRBJ1-6
DNA: TGTGCCAGCTCGCCGGAGGGGAGCTCCTATAATTCACCCCTCCACTTT
CDR3: CASSPEGSSYNSPLHF

V: TRBV28
D: TRBD1
size: NA
J: TRBJ1-1
DNA: TGTGCCACCCTTATTACAGGGGCCGCCTCAGCTTTCTTT
CDR3: CATLITGAASAFF

V: TRBV9
D: TRBD1
size: NA
J: TRBJ2-3
DNA: TGTGCCAGCAGCGTAGTGACAGGGGGAGTGTTAGATACGCAGTATTTT
CDR3: CASSVVTGGVLDTQYF

V: TRBV6-2/TRBV6-3
D: TRBD2
size: NA
J: TRBJ2-2
DNA: TGTGCCAGCAGTTCCTGGACTAGCGGGGTACAGAACACCGGGGAGCTGTTTTTT
CDR3: CASSSWTSGVQNTGELFF

V: TRBV11-2
D: NA
size: NA
J: TRBJ2-2
DNA: TGTGCCAGCAGCTTAGGGGGAGACTCGTCCGGGGAGCTGTTTTTT
CDR3: CASSLGGDSSGELFF